The rows below give T cell receptor beta chains drawn from one sample of a study of T-cell memory formation after mild COVID-19. TCRdb re-called the 5' RACE reads with MiXCR, one entry per CDR3 protein. The profile shows about 290,000 distinct CDR3 sequences, more than 15% of them singletons. The specimen sequenced was PBMCs or a T cell subset sorted from them (not recorded which). All receptors come from a man in his late teens or twenties who had mild COVID-19 (a few samples of this study predate the infection). Cell type and time point are not known. The CDR3 runs from the conserved cysteine through the conserved F or W. A D gene is named only where the DNA matches it firmly. Rows may omit the clone size; those that give it use once, few, many or a size class.

-,TRBV7-9,few,TRBJ2-3,CASSRDTQYF,TGTGCCAGCAGCAGAGATACGCAGTATTTT
-,TRBV4-3,-,TRBJ2-3,CASSQVWGGAIDTQYF,TGCGCCAGCAGCCAAGTTTGGGGGGGGGCCATAGATACGCAGTATTTT
-,TRBV7-9,many,TRBJ2-1,CASSFSQGLSIEQFF,TGTGCCAGCAGCTTCAGTCAGGGTCTTAGTATTGAGCAGTTCTTC
-,TRBV7-2,-,TRBJ1-5,CASSWSSGSNQPQHF,TGTGCCAGCAGCTGGAGCAGTGGGAGCAATCAGCCCCAGCATTTT
TRBD2,TRBV9,-,TRBJ2-3,CASSVNSGGSTDTQYF,TGTGCCAGCAGCGTTAATAGCGGGGGGAGCACAGATACGCAGTATTTT
-,TRBV7-9,few,TRBJ1-4,CASSRGGWEKLFF,TGTGCCAGCAGCAGAGGGGGTTGGGAAAAACTGTTTTTT
TRBD1,TRBV5-1,many,TRBJ1-6,CASSSGTANSPLHF,TGCGCCAGCAGCTCCGGGACAGCCAATTCACCCCTCCACTTT
TRBD1,TRBV5-1,many,TRBJ2-5,CASSFLPGGIMKTQYF,TGCGCCAGCAGCTTCCTACCAGGGGGCATAATGAAGACCCAGTACTTC
-,TRBV6-5,many,TRBJ2-2,CASSTRGGGELFF,TGTGCCAGCAGTACCCGGGGAGGCGGGGAGCTGTTTTTT
-,TRBV12-3/TRBV12-4,few,TRBJ1-1,CASSHRDTSFHTNTEAFF,TGTGCCAGCAGCCACCGGGACACCAGTTTTCATACGAACACTGAAGCTTTCTTT
-,TRBV5-1,-,TRBJ1-6,CASSLVGAPRILHSPLHF,TGCGCCAGCAGCCTGGTCGGGGCCCCCCGGATATTGCATTCACCCCTCCACTTT
-,TRBV6-5,many,TRBJ1-1,CASSQGPIEAFF,TGTGCCAGCAGTCAGGGACCCATTGAAGCTTTCTTT
-,TRBV20-1,-,TRBJ2-3,CSARDLGITDTQYF,TGCAGTGCTAGAGATCTGGGCATCACAGATACGCAGTATTTT
TRBD2,TRBV12-3/TRBV12-4,-,TRBJ2-2,CASSVAGGPGELFF,TGTGCCAGCTCGGTAGCGGGGGGCCCCGGGGAGCTGTTTTTT
-,TRBV12-3/TRBV12-4,-,TRBJ1-2,CASSPPFTGKWGYTF,TGTGCCAGCAGTCCGCCCTTCACAGGGAAGTGGGGCTACACCTTC
-,TRBV3-1,few,TRBJ2-2,CASSQPRGGLSGELFF,TGTGCCAGCAGCCAACCCCGAGGGGGTTTGTCCGGGGAGCTGTTTTTT
TRBD2,TRBV7-3,-,TRBJ2-2,CASRPLAGDTGELFF,TGTGCCAGCCGCCCGCTAGCGGGGGACACCGGGGAGCTGTTTTTT
-,TRBV20-1,-,TRBJ1-1,CSARVSLVANTEAFF,TGCAGTGCTAGAGTTTCCCTGGTTGCGAACACTGAAGCTTTCTTT
TRBD1,TRBV5-1,few,TRBJ1-1,CASRSSGTGSFMNTEAFF,TGCGCCAGCAGATCCTCCGGGACAGGGTCGTTCATGAACACTGAAGCTTTCTTT
-,TRBV6-2/TRBV6-3,-,TRBJ2-3,CASSYGPFDTQYF,TGTGCCAGCAGTTACGGACCGTTCGATACGCAGTATTTT
-,TRBV4-2,-,TRBJ1-4,CASSQGGNWEGEKLFF,TGTGCCAGCAGCCAAGGTGGGAACTGGGAGGGTGAAAAACTGTTTTTT
-,TRBV7-8,-,TRBJ2-3,CASSELGASDTQYF,TGTGCCAGCAGCGAACTCGGGGCCTCAGATACGCAGTATTTT